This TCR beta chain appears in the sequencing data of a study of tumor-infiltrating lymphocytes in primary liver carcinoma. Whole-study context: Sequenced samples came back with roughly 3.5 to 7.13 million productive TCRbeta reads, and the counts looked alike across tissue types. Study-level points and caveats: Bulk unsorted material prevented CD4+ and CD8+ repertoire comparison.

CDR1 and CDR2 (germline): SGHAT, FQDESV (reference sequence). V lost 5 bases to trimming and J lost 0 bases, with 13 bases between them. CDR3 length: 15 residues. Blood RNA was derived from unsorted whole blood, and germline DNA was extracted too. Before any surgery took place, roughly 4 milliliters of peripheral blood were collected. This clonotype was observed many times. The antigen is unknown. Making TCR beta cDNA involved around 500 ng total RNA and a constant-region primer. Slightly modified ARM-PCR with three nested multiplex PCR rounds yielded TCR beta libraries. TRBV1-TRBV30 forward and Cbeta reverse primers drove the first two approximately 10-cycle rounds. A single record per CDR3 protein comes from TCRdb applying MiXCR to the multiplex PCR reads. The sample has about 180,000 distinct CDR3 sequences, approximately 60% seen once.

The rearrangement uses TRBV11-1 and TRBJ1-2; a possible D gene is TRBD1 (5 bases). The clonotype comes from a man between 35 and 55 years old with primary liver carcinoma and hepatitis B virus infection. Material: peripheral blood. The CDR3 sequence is CASSEGTGTNYGYTF. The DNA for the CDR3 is TGTGCCAGCAGCGAGGGGACGGGAACTAACTATGGCTACACCTTC.